This T cell receptor (beta chain) originates from a study of CD8 T cells in Susac syndrome. General observations from the study: Expansion of clones was not seen in the CD4+ T cell repertoires of Susac syndrome.

Points on this clonotype: What it binds is not known.

Sequencing of TCR beta, carried out with a high-throughput approach, was applied to CD8+ and CD4+ T cells from the blood. Germline V CDR1 and CDR2: DFQATT, SNEGSKA (reference sequence). The CDR3 sequence is 12 residues long. The V end lost 2 bases, the J end lost 0 bases, and 4 bases lay between the germline ends. Random hexamers were used to reverse transcribe the RNA input (0.5 to 1 ug). Multiplex immunoSEQ PCR targeted 54 Vbeta and 13 Jbeta TCR beta segments. TCRdb re-called the immunoSEQ multiplex PCR reads with MiXCR, one entry per CDR3 protein. The sample has approximately 190,000 distinct CDR3 sequences, around 95% seen once.

The rearrangement joins TRBV20-1 to TRBJ1-1; no definite D call. This receptor was obtained from a human donor with Susac syndrome. Material for sequencing was CD4+ T cells from PBMCs. CDR3 loop: CSARRVNTEAFF. The CDR3 nucleotides read TGCAGTGCTAGAAGGGTGAACACTGAAGCTTTCTTT.